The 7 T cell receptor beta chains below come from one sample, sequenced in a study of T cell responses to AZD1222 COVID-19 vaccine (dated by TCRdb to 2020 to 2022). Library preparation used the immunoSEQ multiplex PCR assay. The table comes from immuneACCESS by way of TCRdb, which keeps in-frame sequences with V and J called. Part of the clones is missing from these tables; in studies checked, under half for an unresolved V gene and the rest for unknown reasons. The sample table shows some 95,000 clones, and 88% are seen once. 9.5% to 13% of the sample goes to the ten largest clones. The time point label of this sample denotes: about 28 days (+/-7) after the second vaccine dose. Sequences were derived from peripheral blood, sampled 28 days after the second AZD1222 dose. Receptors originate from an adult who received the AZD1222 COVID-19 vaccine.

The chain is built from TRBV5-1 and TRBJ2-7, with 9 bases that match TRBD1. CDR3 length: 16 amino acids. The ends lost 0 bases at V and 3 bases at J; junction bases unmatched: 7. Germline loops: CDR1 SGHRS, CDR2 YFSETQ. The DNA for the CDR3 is TGCGCCAGCAGCTTGGTGGATCGGGGACAGGGCTACGAGCAGTACTTC. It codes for CASSLVDRGQGYEQYF.

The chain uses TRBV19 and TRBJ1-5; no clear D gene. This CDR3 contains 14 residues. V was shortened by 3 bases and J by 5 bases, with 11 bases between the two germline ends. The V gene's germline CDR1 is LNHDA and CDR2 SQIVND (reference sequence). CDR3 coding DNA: TGTGCCAGTAGTATTGTGGGTTCCCATCAGCCCCAGCATTTT. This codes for CASSIVGSHQPQHF.

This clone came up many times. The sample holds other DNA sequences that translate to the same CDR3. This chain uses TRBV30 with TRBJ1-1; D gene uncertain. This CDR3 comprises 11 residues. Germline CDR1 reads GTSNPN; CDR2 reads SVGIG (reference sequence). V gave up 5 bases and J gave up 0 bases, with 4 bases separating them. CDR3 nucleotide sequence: TGTGCCTGGGTGATGAACACTGAAGCTTTCTTT. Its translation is CAWVMNTEAFF.

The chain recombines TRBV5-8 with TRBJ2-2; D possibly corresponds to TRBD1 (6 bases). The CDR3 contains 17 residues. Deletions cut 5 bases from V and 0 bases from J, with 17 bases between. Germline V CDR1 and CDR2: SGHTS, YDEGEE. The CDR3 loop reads CASSRAYGTSNTGELFF. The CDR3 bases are TGTGCCAGCAGTCGAGCCTACGGGACATCGAACACCGGGGAGCTGTTTTTT.

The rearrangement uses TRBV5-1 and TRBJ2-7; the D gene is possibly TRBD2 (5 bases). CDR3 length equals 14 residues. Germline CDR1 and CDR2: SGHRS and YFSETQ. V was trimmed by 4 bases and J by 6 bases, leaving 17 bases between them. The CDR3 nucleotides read TGCGCCAGCAGCCCGGACCGGGAACAAGGCGAGCAGTACTTC. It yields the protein CASSPDREQGEQYF.

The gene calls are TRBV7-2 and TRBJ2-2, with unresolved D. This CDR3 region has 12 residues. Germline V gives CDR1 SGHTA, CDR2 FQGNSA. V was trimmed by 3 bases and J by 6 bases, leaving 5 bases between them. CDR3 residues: CASSFVPGELFF. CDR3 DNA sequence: TGTGCCAGCAGCTTCGTTCCCGGGGAGCTGTTTTTT.

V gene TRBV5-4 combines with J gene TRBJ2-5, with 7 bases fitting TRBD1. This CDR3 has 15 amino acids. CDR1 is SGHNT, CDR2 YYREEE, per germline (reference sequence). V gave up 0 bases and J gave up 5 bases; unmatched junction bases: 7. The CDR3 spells CASSLGQGAFETQYF. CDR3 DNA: TGTGCCAGCAGCTTGGGACAGGGTGCCTTCGAGACCCAGTACTTC.